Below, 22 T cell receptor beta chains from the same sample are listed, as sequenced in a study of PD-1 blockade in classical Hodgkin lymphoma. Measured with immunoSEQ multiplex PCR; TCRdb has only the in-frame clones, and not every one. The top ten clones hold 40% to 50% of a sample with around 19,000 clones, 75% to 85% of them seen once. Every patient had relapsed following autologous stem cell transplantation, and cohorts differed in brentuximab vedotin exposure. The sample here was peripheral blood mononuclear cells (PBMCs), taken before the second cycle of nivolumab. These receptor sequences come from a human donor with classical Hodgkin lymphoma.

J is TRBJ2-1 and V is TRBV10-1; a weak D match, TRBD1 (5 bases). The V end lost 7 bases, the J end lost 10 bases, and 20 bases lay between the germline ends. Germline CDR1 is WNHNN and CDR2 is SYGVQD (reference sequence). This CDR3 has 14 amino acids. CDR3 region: CASIQNLGAGEQFF. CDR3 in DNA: TGCGCCAGCATCCAAAACCTTGGGGCAGGGGAGCAGTTCTTC.

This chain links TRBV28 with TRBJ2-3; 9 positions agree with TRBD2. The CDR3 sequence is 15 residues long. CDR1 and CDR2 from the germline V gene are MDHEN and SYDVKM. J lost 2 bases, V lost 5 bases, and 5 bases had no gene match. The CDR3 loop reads CASSPTSGHTDTQYF. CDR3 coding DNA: TGTGCCAGCAGTCCCACTAGCGGGCACACAGATACGCAGTATTTT.

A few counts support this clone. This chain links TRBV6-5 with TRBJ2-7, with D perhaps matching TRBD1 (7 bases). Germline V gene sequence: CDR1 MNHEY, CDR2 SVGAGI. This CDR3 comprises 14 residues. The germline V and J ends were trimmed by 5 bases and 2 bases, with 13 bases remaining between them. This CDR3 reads CASSPGGSTYEQYF. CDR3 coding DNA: TGTGCCAGCAGTCCAGGGGGGAGCACCTACGAGCAGTACTTC.

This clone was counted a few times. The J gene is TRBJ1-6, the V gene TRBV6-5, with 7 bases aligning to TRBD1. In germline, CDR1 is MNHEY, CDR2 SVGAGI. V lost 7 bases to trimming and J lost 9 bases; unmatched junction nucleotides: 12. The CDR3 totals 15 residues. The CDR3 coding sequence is TGTGCCAGCACGAGGAAAACAGGGGTTGGTTCACCCCTCCACTTT. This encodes CASTRKTGVGSPLHF.

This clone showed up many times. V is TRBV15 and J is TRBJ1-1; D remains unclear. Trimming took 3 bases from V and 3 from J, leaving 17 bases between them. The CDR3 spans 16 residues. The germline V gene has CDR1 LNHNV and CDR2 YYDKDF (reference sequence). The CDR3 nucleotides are TGTGCCACCAGCAGGTTGGGCGGCGGGTTATACACTGAAGCTTTCTTT. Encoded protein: CATSRLGGGLYTEAFF.

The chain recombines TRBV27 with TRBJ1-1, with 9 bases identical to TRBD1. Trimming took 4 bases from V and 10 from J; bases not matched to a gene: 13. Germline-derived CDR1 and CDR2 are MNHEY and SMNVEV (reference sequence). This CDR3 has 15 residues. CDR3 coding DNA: TGTGCCAGCAGTTCCCCGTCTCCGGGACAGGGATTAGCTTTCTTT. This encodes CASSSPSPGQGLAFF.

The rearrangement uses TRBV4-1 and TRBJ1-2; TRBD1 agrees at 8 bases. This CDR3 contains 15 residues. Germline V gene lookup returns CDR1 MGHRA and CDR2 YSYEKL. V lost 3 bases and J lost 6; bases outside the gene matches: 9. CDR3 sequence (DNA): TGCGCCAGCAGCCAGGTTGACAGGGGAAACGATGGCTACACCTTC. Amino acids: CASSQVDRGNDGYTF.

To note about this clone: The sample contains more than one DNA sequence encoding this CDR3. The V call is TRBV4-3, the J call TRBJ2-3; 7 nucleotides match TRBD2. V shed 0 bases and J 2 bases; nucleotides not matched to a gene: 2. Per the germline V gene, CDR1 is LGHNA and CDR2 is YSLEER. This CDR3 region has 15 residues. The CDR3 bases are TGCGCCAGCAGCCAAGATCGGGGGGACACAGATACGCAGTATTTT. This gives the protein CASSQDRGDTDTQYF.

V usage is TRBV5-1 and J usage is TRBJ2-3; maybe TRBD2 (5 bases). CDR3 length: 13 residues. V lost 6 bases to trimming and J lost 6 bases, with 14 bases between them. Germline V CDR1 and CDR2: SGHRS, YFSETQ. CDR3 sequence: CASNEGVVDTQYF. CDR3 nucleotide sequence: TGCGCCAGCAATGAGGGAGTCGTGGATACGCAGTATTTT.

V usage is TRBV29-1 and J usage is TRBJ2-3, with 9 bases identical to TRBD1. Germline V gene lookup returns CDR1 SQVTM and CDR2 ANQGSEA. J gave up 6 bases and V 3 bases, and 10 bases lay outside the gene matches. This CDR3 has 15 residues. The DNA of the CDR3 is TGCAGCGTTGAGTGGACCGGACAGGGGAGGGATACGCAGTATTTT. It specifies CSVEWTGQGRDTQYF.

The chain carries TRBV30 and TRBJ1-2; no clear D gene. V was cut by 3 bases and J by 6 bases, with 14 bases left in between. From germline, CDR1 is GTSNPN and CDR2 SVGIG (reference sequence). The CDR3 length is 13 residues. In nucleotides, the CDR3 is TGTGCCTGGAGGGAGGGCCGCGACCATGGCTACACCTTC. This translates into CAWREGRDHGYTF.

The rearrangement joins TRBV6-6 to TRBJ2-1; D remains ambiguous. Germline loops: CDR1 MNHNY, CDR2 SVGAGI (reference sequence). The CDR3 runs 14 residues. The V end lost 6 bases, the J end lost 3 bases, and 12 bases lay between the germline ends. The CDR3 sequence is CASSSRDNYNEQFF. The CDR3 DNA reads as TGTGCCAGCAGCTCCCGTGATAACTACAATGAGCAGTTCTTC.

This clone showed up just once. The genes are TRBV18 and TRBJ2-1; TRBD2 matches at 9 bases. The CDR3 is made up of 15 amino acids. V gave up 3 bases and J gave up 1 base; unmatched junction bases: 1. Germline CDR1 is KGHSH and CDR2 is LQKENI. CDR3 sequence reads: CASSPGLASYNEQFF. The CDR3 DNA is TGTGCCAGCTCACCGGGACTAGCATCCTACAATGAGCAGTTCTTC.

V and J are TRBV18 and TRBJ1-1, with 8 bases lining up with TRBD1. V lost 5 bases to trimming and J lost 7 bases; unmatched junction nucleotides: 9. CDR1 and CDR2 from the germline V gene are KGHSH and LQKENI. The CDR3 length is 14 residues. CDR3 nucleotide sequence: TGTGCCAGCTCAAAGGAAGCAGGGGGCGATGAAGCTTTCTTT. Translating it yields CASSKEAGGDEAFF.

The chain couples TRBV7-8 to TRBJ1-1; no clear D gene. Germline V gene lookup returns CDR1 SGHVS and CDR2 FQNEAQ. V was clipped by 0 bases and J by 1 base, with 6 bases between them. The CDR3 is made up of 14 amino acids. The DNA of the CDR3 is TGTGCCAGCAGCTTAGCCCAACAGAACACTGAAGCTTTCTTT. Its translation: CASSLAQQNTEAFF.

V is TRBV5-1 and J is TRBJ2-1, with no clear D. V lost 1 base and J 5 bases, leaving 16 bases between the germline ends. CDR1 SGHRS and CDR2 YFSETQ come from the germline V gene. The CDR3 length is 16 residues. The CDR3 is CASSLTRLGRDNEQFF. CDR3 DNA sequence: TGCGCCAGCAGCTTGACGAGGCTAGGCCGGGACAATGAGCAGTTCTTC.

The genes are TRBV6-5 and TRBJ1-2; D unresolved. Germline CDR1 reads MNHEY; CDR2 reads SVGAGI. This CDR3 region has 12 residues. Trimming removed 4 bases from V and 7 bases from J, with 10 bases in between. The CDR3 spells CASSSRPGGYTF. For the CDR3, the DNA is TGTGCCAGCAGTTCGCGACCAGGTGGCTACACCTTC.

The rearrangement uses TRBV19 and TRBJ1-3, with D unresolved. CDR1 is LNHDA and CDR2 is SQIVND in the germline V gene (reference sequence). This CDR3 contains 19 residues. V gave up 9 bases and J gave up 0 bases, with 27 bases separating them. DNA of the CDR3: TGTGCCAGCCCCATAGTGTGGTCAGATTTTCCCGGCTCTGGAAACACCATATATTTT. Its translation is CASPIVWSDFPGSGNTIYF.

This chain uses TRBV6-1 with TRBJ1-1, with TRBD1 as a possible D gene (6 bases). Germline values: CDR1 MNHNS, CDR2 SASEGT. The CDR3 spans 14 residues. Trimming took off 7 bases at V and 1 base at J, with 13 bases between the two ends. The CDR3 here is CASTLSRGNTEAFF. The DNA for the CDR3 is TGTGCCAGCACCCTCAGCAGGGGGAACACTGAAGCTTTCTTT.

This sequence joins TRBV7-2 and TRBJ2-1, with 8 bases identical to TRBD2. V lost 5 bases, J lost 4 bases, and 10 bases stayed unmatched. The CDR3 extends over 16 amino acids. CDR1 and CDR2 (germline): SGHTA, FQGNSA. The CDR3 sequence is CASSPPGGGAYNEQFF. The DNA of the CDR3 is TGTGCCAGCAGCCCGCCCGGGGGGGGAGCGTACAATGAGCAGTTCTTC.

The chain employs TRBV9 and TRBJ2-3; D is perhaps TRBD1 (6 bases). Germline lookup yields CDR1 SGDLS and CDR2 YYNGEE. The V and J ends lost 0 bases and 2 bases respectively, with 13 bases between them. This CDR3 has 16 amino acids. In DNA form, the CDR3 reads TGTGCCAGCAGCGTAGCCCAGGGGCGTATCACAGATACGCAGTATTTT. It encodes CASSVAQGRITDTQYF.

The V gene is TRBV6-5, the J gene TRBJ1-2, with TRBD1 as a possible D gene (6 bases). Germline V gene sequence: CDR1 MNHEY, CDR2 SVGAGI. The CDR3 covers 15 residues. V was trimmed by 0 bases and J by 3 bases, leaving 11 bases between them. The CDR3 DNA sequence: TGTGCCAGCAGTTACTCGAGGGGGGCGGACTATGGCTACACCTTC. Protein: CASSYSRGADYGYTF.